These 21 T cell receptor beta chains were sequenced from one sample in a study of early T cells in non-severe SARS-CoV-2 infection. A single record per CDR3 protein comes from TCRdb applying MiXCR to the 5' RACE reads. The repertoire consists of 80,000 to 95,000 distinct CDR3 sequences, with roughly 14% occurring once and the leading ten covering less than 0.6%. The specimen was whole blood. The origin of the receptors is an adult who was a healthcare worker with PCR-confirmed SARS-CoV-2 infection or an uninfected control (not recorded which).

This clonotype was counted ten times or more. The chain recombines TRBV30 with TRBJ1-2; unclear D gene. V shed 1 base and J shed 4 bases, with 7 bases lying between them. Germline CDR1 reads GTSNPN; CDR2 reads SVGIG (reference sequence). There are 12 residues in the CDR3. The CDR3 loop is CAWSDAVYGYTF. The CDR3, as DNA: TGTGCCTGGAGTGACGCGGTCTATGGCTACACCTTC.

This clonotype came up a few times. The chain couples TRBV15 to TRBJ2-1; 9 bases map to TRBD1. The CDR3 runs to 16 residues. Germline-derived CDR1 and CDR2 are LNHNV and YYDKDF (reference sequence). V was pared by 0 bases and J by 4 bases, with 4 bases of the junction left unmatched. The CDR3 is CATSREGTGFYNEQFF. CDR3 coding DNA: TGTGCCACCAGCAGAGAAGGGACAGGGTTTTACAATGAGCAGTTCTTC.

This clonotype was picked up a small number of times. This chain connects TRBV9 to TRBJ2-3; D call uncertain. The CDR3 has 11 residues. The germline V gene encodes CDR1 SGDLS and CDR2 YYNGEE. V dropped 0 bases and J dropped 7 bases, with 3 bases sitting between them. CDR3: CASSVDNTQYF. CDR3 nucleotide sequence: TGTGCCAGCAGCGTAGATAATACGCAGTATTTT.

This clonotype was seen ten or more times. The CDR3: CASSYRAFGVGGTEAFF. The DNA of the CDR3 is TGTGCCAGCAGTTATCGGGCGTTTGGGGTGGGAGGAACTGAAGCTTTCTTT. The chain employs TRBV6-6 and TRBJ1-1; D remains unclear. V was shortened by 3 bases and J by 5 bases, with 22 bases between the two germline ends. Germline CDR1 is MNHNY and CDR2 is SVGAGI (reference sequence). CDR3 length equals 17 residues.

The chain has TRBV3-1 and TRBJ2-5, with a possible D match to TRBD2 (7 bases). V lost 4 bases, J lost 4 bases, and 13 bases lay in between. The CDR3 is 14 amino acids. Germline V lookup: CDR1 LGHDT, CDR2 YNNKEL (reference sequence). The CDR3, as DNA: TGTGCCAGCAGCCTAAGGGGGGGGAGAGAGACCCAGTACTTC. It codes for CASSLRGGRETQYF.

This clonotype came up a few times. The J gene is TRBJ1-2, the V gene TRBV4-2; 8 positions agree with TRBD1. The CDR3 has 16 amino acids. Per the germline V gene, CDR1 is LGHNA and CDR2 is YNFKEQ. V trimming: 0 bases; J trimming: 1 base; junction bases outside the gene matches: 4. This CDR3 is CASSQETGQGNYGYTF. DNA for the CDR3: TGTGCCAGCAGCCAAGAAACAGGACAGGGTAACTATGGCTACACCTTC.

This clonotype was observed many times. This chain connects TRBV7-9 to TRBJ1-3; no firm D call. Trimming pared 6 bases from V and 3 bases from J, leaving 12 bases between. Germline assignment: CDR1 SEHNR and CDR2 FQNEAQ (reference sequence). There are 14 residues in the CDR3. CDR3 in amino acids: CASSTRLGGNTIYF. The CDR3 nucleotides read TGTGCCAGCAGTACGAGGCTCGGTGGAAACACCATATATTTT. The whole variable domain, filled in from reference TRBV7-9 and TRBJ1-3, reads DTGVSQNPRHKITKRGQNVTFRCDPISEHNRLYWYRQTLGQGPEFLTYFQNEAQLEKSRLLSDRFSAERPKGSFSTLEIQRTEQGDSAMYLCASSTRLGGNTIYFGEGSWLTVV.

The chain recombines TRBV6-4 with TRBJ1-3; 9 bases are a match to TRBD1. CDR1 is MRHNA, CDR2 SNTAGT, per germline. The V gene end was trimmed by 5 bases and the J gene end by 1 base; junction bases not matched to a gene: 3. The CDR3 loop spans 15 amino acids. DNA for the CDR3: TGTGCCAGCAGTCCCGGGACAGGGTCTGGAAACACCATATATTTT. It yields the protein CASSPGTGSGNTIYF.

This clonotype was counted a few times. This sequence joins TRBV5-1 and TRBJ2-5; D remains ambiguous. This CDR3 has 17 residues. The V end lost 0 bases, the J end lost 4 bases, and 19 bases lay between the germline ends. Germline CDR1 is SGHRS and CDR2 is YFSETQ. As DNA, the CDR3 is TGCGCCAGCAGCTTGGGCACCTCGACGTCGGCAGGAGAGACCCAGTACTTC. This codes for CASSLGTSTSAGETQYF.

This clonotype occurred a few times. The chain joins TRBV4-1 to TRBJ1-3; 7 nucleotides line up with TRBD1. The trim removed 8 bases at V and 0 bases at J, leaving 4 bases unmatched. Germline CDR1 MGHRA, CDR2 YSYEKL. The CDR3 is 14 amino acids. This chain's CDR3 is CASSQGSSGNTIYF. Here the CDR3 DNA reads TGCGCCAGCTCACAGGGGAGCTCTGGAAACACCATATATTTT.

The CDR3 loop is CASSRADRVQETQYF. CDR3 nucleotide sequence: TGTGCCAGCAGTCGCGCGGACAGGGTCCAAGAGACCCAGTACTTC. The chain uses TRBV7-7 and TRBJ2-5; 8 nucleotides align to TRBD1. CDR1 and CDR2 from the germline V gene are SSHAT and FNYEAQ (reference sequence). J was trimmed by 1 base and V by 6 bases; bases with no gene match: 7. The CDR3 runs to 15 residues.

The rearrangement links TRBV3-1 to TRBJ1-5, with D maybe TRBD1 (5 bases). This CDR3 has 15 amino acids. CDR1 is LGHDT, CDR2 YNNKEL, per germline (reference sequence). V was cut by 3 bases and J by 5 bases, with 14 bases left in between. The CDR3 DNA reads as TGTGCCAGCAGCCAGGGACGGGGAAGTGATCAGCCCCAGCATTTT. The encoded protein is CASSQGRGSDQPQHF.

In this sample, this clonotype turned up many times. The chain joins TRBV5-1 to TRBJ2-2; 8 bases line up with TRBD1. This CDR3 is 16 amino acids long. Germline lookup yields CDR1 SGHRS and CDR2 YFSETQ. Trimming removed 3 bases from V and 3 bases from J; junction bases left unmatched: 7. The CDR3 sequence is CASSWRTGLDTGELFF. The CDR3 region has the DNA TGCGCCAGCAGCTGGAGGACAGGGCTGGACACCGGGGAGCTGTTTTTT.

The rearrangement uses TRBV15 and TRBJ2-7; weak D call: TRBD1 (5 bases). In germline, CDR1 is LNHNV, CDR2 YYDKDF (reference sequence). The germline V and J ends were trimmed by 0 bases and 12 bases, with 18 bases remaining between them. The CDR3 loop spans 14 amino acids. The chain's CDR3 is CATSRERHAGLRYV. CDR3 sequence (DNA): TGTGCCACCAGCAGAGAAAGACACGCAGGGTTGCGGTACGTC.

The sample holds a few counts of this clonotype. CDR3 in DNA: TGTGCCAGCAGCTCTAGCGGGGGAGTGGATACGCAGTATTTT. Protein sequence: CASSSSGGVDTQYF. V and J are TRBV5-5 and TRBJ2-3; 10 bases agree with TRBD2. CDR3 size: 14 residues. From germline, CDR1 is SGHKS and CDR2 YYEKEE (reference sequence). V shed 3 bases, J shed 6 bases, and the junction held 4 bases outside the gene matches. Together with reference TRBV5-5 and TRBJ2-3, the CDR3 gives the full variable domain: DAGVTQSPTHLIKTRGQQVTLRCSPISGHKSVSWYQQVLGQGPQFIFQYYEKEERGRGNFPDRFSARQFPNYSSELNVNALLLGDSALYLCASSSSGGVDTQYFGPGTRLTVL.

This clonotype was seen only a few times. The genes are TRBV29-1 and TRBJ2-7; maybe TRBD2 (6 bases). In germline, CDR1 is SQVTM, CDR2 ANQGSEA. The V end was cut by 6 bases, the J end by 1 base, with 19 bases between. The CDR3 runs to 15 residues. The CDR3 DNA sequence: TGCAGCGTGTCCACCGGGACTCAACTTTCCTACGAGCAGTACGTC. As protein: CSVSTGTQLSYEQYV.

This chain links TRBV5-1 with TRBJ1-1; tentative D call: TRBD1 (6 bases). Germline CDR1 reads SGHRS; CDR2 reads YFSETQ. The CDR3 totals 17 residues. The V end lost 3 bases, the J end lost 4 bases, and 22 bases lay between the germline ends. In DNA, the CDR3 is TGCGCCAGCAGCTCTCAAGGGGGGAGGTTACGGGGCACTGAAGCTTTCTTT. Protein: CASSSQGGRLRGTEAFF.

V gene TRBV5-8 combines with J gene TRBJ1-5; 7 bases match TRBD1. Germline values: CDR1 SGHTS, CDR2 YDEGEE. The CDR3 extends over 15 amino acids. V lost 4 bases and J lost 6; bases outside the gene matches: 10. As DNA, the CDR3 is TGTGCCAGCAGCCTTGGACAGGTCGAGACTCAGCCCCAGCATTTT. It specifies CASSLGQVETQPQHF.

This clonotype occurred once. V gene TRBV6-2 or TRBV6-3 combines with J gene TRBJ2-3; 7 positions agree with TRBD2. Germline lookup yields CDR1 MNHEY and CDR2 SVGEGT. Germline trimming cut 7 bases from V and 1 base from J; bases unmatched to any gene: 5. The CDR3 totals 14 residues. CDR3 residues: CASIQRGGTDTQYF. The CDR3 DNA reads TGTGCCAGCATACAGCGGGGCGGCACAGATACGCAGTATTTT.

This clonotype occurred many times. The V gene is TRBV3-1, the J gene TRBJ1-2, with D hard to call. CDR1 is LGHDT and CDR2 is YNNKEL in the germline V gene (reference sequence). The CDR3 is 12 residues long. Trimming pared 1 base from V and 4 bases from J, leaving 4 bases between. The CDR3 nucleotides read TGTGCCAGCAGCCAAGGTACCTATGGCTACACCTTC. This sequence encodes CASSQGTYGYTF.

The V call is TRBV15, the J call TRBJ1-6; possibly TRBD1 for D (6 bases). Trimming stripped 4 bases from V and 6 bases from J, with 10 bases between. The CDR3 length is 14 residues. CDR1 is LNHNV, CDR2 YYDKDF, per germline (reference sequence). CDR3 bases: TGTGCCACCAGCACGGGGGCATCTAATTCACCCCTCCACTTT. The encoded protein is CATSTGASNSPLHF.